This TCR beta chain was obtained from a study of cytomegalovirus exposure and HLA in healthy donors. Study observations and caveats: V- and J-gene trimming in TCR beta was tied to a missense DCLRE1C variant by an analysis performed later. Rarity marked most TCR sequences, yet some public TCRs occurred in many donors.

As regards this clone: Antigen unknown.

The CDR3 sequence is 15 residues long. Germline assignment: CDR1 SGDLS and CDR2 YYNGEE. V was clipped by 0 bases and J by 4 bases; unmatched bases: 3. The PCR ran on 60 Vbeta and 13 Jbeta primers. Clones were read by immunoSEQ multiplex PCR, and TCRdb kept only the in-frame ones, dropping some. The profile shows 150,000 to 200,000 clones, more than 60% of them singletons. Material: PBMCs. The V call is TRBV9, the J call TRBJ2-7; 11 bases fit TRBD2. The TCR sequence derives from a man younger than 35 in good health and CMV-seropositive. Written as DNA, the CDR3 is TGTGCCAGCAGCGTAGCCCCTAGCGGGGGGTACGAGCAGTACTTC. Its protein is CASSVAPSGGYEQYF.